Ten or more counts support the clone carrying this T cell receptor (beta chain). Antigen unknown. Synthesis of cDNA was performed by 5'RACE using 10-nucleotide random UMIs. TCRdb passed the 5' RACE reads through MiXCR, listing each CDR3 protein once. The sample has 40,000 to 55,000 distinct CDR3 sequences, 4.5% to 7% seen once; the top ten hold 1.4% to 1.5%. This specimen comes from a study of neurological immune-mediated disorders. General study findings and limits: Among 34 multiple sclerosis patients, phylogenetic grouping put the repertoires of 18 into a single related-CDR3 cluster, a possible signature.

The CDR3 totals 16 residues. Deletions cut 4 bases from V and 2 bases from J, with 15 bases between. Germline V gene lookup returns CDR1 MGHDK and CDR2 SYGVNS. The sequencing sample was made of CD4+ T cells from blood. The sequence was collected from a young woman with multiple sclerosis. The chain combines TRBV25-1 with TRBJ1-5; D call uncertain. The CDR3 DNA reads as TGTGCCAGCAGTGCCCGGGGAGGACGAGGCAATCAGCCCCAGCATTTT. Translated, it gives CASSARGGRGNQPQHF.